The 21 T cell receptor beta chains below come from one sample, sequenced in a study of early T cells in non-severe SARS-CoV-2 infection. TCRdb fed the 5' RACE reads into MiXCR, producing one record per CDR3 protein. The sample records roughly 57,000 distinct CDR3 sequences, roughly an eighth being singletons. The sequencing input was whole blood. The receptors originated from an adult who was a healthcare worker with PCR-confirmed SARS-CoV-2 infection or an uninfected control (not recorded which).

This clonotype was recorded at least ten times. In DNA, the CDR3 is TGTGCTAGTGGCGAGGGGACGGATCGAGAGACCCAGTACTTC. Translated, it gives CASGEGTDRETQYF. V and J are TRBV12-5 and TRBJ2-5; D is perhaps TRBD1 or TRBD2 (5 bases each). This CDR3 is 14 amino acids long. Germline V gene data show CDR1 as LGHNT and CDR2 as FRNRAP. Trimming shortened V by 6 bases and J by 4 bases, and 15 bases separated the two germline ends. Looking up the rest from reference TRBV12-5 and TRBJ2-5 gives the full variable domain: DARVTQTPRHKVTEMGQEVTMRCQPILGHNTVFWYRQTMMQGLELLAYFRNRAPLDDSGMPKDRFSAEMPDATLATLKIQPSEPRDSAVYFCASGEGTDRETQYFGPGTRLLVL.

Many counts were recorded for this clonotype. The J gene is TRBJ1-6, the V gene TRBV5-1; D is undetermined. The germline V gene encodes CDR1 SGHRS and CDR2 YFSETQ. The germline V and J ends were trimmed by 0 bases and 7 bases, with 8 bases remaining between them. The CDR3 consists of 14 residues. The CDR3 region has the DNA TGCGCCAGCAGCTTGGGACTCGAGAATTCACCCCTCCACTTT. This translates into CASSLGLENSPLHF.

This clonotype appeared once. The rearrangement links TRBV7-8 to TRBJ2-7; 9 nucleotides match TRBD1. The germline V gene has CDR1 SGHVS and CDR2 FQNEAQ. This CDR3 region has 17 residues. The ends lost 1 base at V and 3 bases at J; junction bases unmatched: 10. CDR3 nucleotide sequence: TGTGCCAGCAGCTTAGATCCCACCGGACAGGGGTACTACGAGCAGTACTTC. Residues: CASSLDPTGQGYYEQYF. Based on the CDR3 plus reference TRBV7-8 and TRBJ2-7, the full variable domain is GAGVSQSPRYKVAKRGQDVALRCDPISGHVSLFWYQQALGQGPEFLTYFQNEAQLDKSGLPSDRFFAERPEGSVSTLKIQRTQQEDSAVYLCASSLDPTGQGYYEQYFGPGTRLTVT.

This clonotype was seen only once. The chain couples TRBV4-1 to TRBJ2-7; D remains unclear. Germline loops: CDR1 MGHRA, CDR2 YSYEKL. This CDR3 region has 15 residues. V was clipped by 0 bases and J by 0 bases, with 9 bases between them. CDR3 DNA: TGCGCCAGCAGCCAAGAACCTGTACACTCCTACGAGCAGTACTTC. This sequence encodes CASSQEPVHSYEQYF.

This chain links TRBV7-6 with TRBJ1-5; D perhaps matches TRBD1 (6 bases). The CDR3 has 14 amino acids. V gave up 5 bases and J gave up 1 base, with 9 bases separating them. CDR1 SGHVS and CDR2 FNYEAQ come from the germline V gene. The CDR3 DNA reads TGTGCCAGCAGCAAAGGACAGAGCAATCAGCCCCAGCATTTT. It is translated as CASSKGQSNQPQHF.

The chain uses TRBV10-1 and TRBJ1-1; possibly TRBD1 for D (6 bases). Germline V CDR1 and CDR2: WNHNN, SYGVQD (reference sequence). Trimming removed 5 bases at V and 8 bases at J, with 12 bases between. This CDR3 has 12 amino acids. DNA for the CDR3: TGCGCCAGCAGTCCGGACAGATTCGAAGCTTTCTTT. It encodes CASSPDRFEAFF.

Here the CDR3 reads CASSYGGAGDQPQHF. CDR3 bases: TGTGCCAGCAGTTACGGGGGGGCCGGGGATCAGCCCCAGCATTTT. The rearrangement links TRBV6-2 or TRBV6-3 to TRBJ1-5, with D perhaps TRBD1 (6 bases). The V end was cut by 2 bases, the J end by 5 bases, with 13 bases between. Germline V gene sequence: CDR1 MNHEY, CDR2 SVGEGT. The length of the CDR3 is 15 residues.

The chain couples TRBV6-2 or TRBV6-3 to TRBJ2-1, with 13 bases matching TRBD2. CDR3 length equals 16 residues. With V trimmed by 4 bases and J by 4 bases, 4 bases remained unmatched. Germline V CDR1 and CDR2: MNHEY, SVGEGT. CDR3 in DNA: TGTGCCAGCAGTTCGGGACTAGCGGGGCCATACAATGAGCAGTTCTTC. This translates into CASSSGLAGPYNEQFF.

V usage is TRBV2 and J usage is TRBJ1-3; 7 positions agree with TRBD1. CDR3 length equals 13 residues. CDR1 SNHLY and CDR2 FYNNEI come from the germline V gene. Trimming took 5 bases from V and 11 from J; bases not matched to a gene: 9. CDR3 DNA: TGTGCCAGCAGTTGGGACAGCCCATCAGCCATATATTTT. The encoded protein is CASSWDSPSAIYF.

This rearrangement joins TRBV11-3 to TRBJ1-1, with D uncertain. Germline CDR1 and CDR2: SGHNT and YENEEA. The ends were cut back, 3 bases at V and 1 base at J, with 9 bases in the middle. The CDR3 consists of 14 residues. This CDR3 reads CASSFRGENTEAFF. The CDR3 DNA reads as TGTGCCAGCAGCTTTCGGGGAGAGAACACTGAAGCTTTCTTT.

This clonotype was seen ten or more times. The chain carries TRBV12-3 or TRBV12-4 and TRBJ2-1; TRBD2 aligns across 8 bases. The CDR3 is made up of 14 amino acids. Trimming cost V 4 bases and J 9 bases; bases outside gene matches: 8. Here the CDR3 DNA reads TGTGCCAGCAGTTCTGACGGGGGGGACCTTGAGCAGTTCTTC. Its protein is CASSSDGGDLEQFF.

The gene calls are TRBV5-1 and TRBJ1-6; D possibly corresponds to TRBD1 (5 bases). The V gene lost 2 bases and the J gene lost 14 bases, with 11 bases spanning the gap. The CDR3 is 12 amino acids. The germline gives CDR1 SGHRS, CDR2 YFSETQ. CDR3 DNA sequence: TGCGCCAGCAGCTTCGAAGGGGCCACCCTCCACTTT. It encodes CASSFEGATLHF.

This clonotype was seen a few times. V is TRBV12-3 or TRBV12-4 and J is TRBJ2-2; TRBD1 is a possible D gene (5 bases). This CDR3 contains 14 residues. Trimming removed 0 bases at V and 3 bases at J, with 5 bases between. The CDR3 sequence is CASSLARDTGELFF. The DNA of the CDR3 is TGTGCCAGCAGTTTAGCCAGGGACACCGGGGAGCTGTTTTTT.

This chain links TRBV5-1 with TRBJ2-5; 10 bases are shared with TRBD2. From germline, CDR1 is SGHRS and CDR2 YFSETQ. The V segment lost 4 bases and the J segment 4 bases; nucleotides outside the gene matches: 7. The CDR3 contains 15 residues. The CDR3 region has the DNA TGCGCCAGCAGCCCCGGACTAGCGGCGGTAGAGACCCAGTACTTC. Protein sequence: CASSPGLAAVETQYF.

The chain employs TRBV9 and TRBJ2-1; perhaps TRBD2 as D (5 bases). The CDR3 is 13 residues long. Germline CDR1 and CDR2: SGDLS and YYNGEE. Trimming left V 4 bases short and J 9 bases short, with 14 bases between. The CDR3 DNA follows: TGTGCCAGCAGCACTGTACTAGGCGGTGAGCAGTTCTTC. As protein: CASSTVLGGEQFF.

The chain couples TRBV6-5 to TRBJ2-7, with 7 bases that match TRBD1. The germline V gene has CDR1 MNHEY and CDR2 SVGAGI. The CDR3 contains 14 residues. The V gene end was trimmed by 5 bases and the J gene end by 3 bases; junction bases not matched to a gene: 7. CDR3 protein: CASSTLTGSYEQYF. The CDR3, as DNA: TGTGCCAGCAGTACACTGACAGGGAGCTACGAGCAGTACTTC.

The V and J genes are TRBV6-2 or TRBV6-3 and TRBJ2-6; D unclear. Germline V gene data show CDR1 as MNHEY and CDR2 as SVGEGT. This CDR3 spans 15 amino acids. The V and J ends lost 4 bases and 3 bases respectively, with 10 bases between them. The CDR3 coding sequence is TGTGCCAGCAGTTCCGAGTTGAGTGGGGCCAACGTCCTGACTTTC. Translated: CASSSELSGANVLTF.

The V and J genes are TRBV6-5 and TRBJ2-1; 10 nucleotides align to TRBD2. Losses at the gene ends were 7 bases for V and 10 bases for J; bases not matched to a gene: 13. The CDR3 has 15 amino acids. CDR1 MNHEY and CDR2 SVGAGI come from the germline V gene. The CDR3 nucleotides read TGTGCCAGCACTTCAAGCGGGGGGGCTTCTAGAGAGCAGTTCTTC. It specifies CASTSSGGASREQFF.

The CDR3 reads CSALGTGPEQYF. The CDR3 DNA reads TGCAGTGCCCTGGGGACAGGTCCCGAGCAGTACTTC. This chain joins TRBV20-1 and TRBJ2-7, with 8 bases aligning to TRBD1. CDR1 DFQATT and CDR2 SNEGSKA come from the germline V gene (reference sequence). This CDR3 is built from 12 residues. The trim removed 6 bases at V and 6 bases at J, leaving 7 bases unmatched.

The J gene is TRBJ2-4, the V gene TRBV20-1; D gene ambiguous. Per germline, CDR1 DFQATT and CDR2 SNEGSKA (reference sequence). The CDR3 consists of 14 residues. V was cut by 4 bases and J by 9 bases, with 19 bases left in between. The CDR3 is CSATSRGDWGIQYF. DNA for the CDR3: TGCAGTGCTACGTCTAGAGGTGATTGGGGCATTCAGTACTTC.

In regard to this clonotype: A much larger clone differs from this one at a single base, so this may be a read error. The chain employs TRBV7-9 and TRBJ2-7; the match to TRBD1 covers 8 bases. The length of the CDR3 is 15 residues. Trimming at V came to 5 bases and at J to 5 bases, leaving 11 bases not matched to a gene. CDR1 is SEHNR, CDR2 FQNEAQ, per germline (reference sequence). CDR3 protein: CASSGGQAAIDEQYF. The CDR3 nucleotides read TGTGCCAGCAGCGGGGGACAGGCCGCGATCGACGAGCAGTACTTC.